This record concerns one T cell receptor (beta chain) sequence. The antigen remains unidentified. This sample is part of a study of T cells in localized non-small cell lung cancer. General study results and limits: Prolonged overall survival went with higher T cell density in the blood.

Sequencing used immunoSEQ multiplex PCR; TCRdb keeps in-frame clones, though not all of them. The sample includes roughly 34,000 clones, around 90% seen only once; the top ten take less than 20%. This receptor was obtained from a man between 40 and 70 years old with stage III lung adenocarcinoma. The source was peripheral blood mononuclear cells, collected before any cancer treatment.

CDR3 bases: TGTGCCTGGAGGAAGCGTAACACTGAAGCTTTCTTT. Protein: CAWRKRNTEAFF. V gene TRBV30 combines with J gene TRBJ1-1; no clear D. Germline CDR1 GTSNPN, CDR2 SVGIG (reference sequence). The CDR3 runs to 12 residues. Trimming took off 3 bases at V and 2 bases at J, with 7 bases between the two ends.